This note documents a single T cell receptor (beta chain) sequence. Its matching antigen is unknown. The CDR3 has 17 residues. This sample stems from a study of CXCR3-negative and CXCR3-positive naive CD8 T cells. TRB cDNA libraries were made by UMI-labeled 5' RACE. Each CDR3 protein gets one entry in TCRdb, which reprocessed the 5' RACE reads and gives no DNA. The specimen's table records under 110,000 distinct CDR3 sequences. Regarding the study as a whole: Hydrophobicity of TRB CDR3s was greater in CXCR3-positive naive cells than in CXCR3-negative naive cells.

This clonotype was sampled from a human donor in good health. Some clones in this sample may be carry-over from other donors' samples. The chain has TRBV12-3 or TRBV12-4 and TRBJ2-3; the D call of TRBD2 rests on TCRdb alone, since no DNA is present to check it. Sequencing was carried out using naive CXCR3+ CD8+ T cells from blood. Regarding subset: CD45RO-CCR7+CD27+CD95- naive CD8+ T cells expressing CXCR3 (TNR3+). CDR3: CASSLFRTSPSADTQYF.